The 26 T cell receptor beta chains reported below all come from one sample, sequenced in a study of shared clonotypes between healthy human individuals. It was CD45RO-negative cells, positively selected for CCR7, that made up naive CD8 cells, with terminally differentiated effector memory CD45RA+ cells excluded. Assay: immunoSEQ multiplex PCR; the TCRdb copy retains only in-frame clones and omits some. The sample lists fewer than 800,000 clones, about 92% occurring once. The source material was naive CD8+ T cells sorted from blood. The receptor set was obtained from a man in his thirties or forties in good health.

The V gene is TRBV2, the J gene TRBJ1-2; D is ambiguous. Germline V CDR1 and CDR2: SNHLY, FYNNEI. This CDR3 has 13 amino acids. With 4 bases removed from V and 4 bases from J, the gap between germline ends came to 10 bases. This CDR3 reads CASSGRFFYGYTF. The CDR3 DNA sequence: TGTGCCAGCAGTGGTCGTTTTTTCTATGGCTACACCTTC.

This chain connects TRBV9 to TRBJ2-1; D may be TRBD2 (5 bases). V lost 4 bases, J lost 5 bases, and 10 bases lay in between. Germline-derived CDR1 and CDR2 are SGDLS and YYNGEE. This CDR3 is 13 amino acids long. The CDR3 here is CASSTGLNNEQFF. CDR3 DNA: TGTGCCAGCAGCACCGGACTTAACAATGAGCAGTTCTTC.

This chain uses TRBV29-1 with TRBJ2-1; 11 bases line up with TRBD2. Germline V gives CDR1 SQVTM, CDR2 ANQGSEA. The V and J ends lost 3 bases and 3 bases, in that order; junction bases with no gene match: 7. The length of the CDR3 is 16 residues. The CDR3 loop reads CSVEGIAGGIYNEQFF. DNA for the CDR3: TGCAGCGTTGAGGGGATAGCGGGAGGGATCTACAATGAGCAGTTCTTC.

J is TRBJ2-7 and V is TRBV4-3; 14 nucleotides match TRBD2. V trimming: 4 bases; J trimming: 5 bases; junction bases outside the gene matches: 4. The CDR3 sequence is 15 residues long. Germline CDR1 and CDR2: LGHNA and YSLEER. CDR3 loop: CASSRAGLAGDEQYF. CDR3 nucleotides: TGCGCCAGCAGCCGCGCGGGACTAGCGGGAGACGAGCAGTACTTC.

The chain combines TRBV5-1 with TRBJ1-1, with unresolved D. Per germline, CDR1 SGHRS and CDR2 YFSETQ. CDR3 length equals 15 residues. The V end was cut by 2 bases, the J end by 5 bases, with 16 bases between. The CDR3 reads CASSFNRVGETEAFF. CDR3 nucleotide sequence: TGCGCCAGCAGCTTTAACAGAGTGGGTGAAACTGAAGCTTTCTTT.

The J gene is TRBJ2-1, the V gene TRBV19; D not certain. V dropped 1 base and J dropped 6 bases, with 7 bases sitting between them. Germline V CDR1 and CDR2: LNHDA, SQIVND (reference sequence). The CDR3 runs 13 residues. CDR3 residues: CASSIGRGNEQFF. The CDR3 coding sequence is TGTGCCAGTAGTATAGGTAGAGGCAATGAGCAGTTCTTC.

The chain employs TRBV27 and TRBJ1-5, with a tentative D call TRBD1 (5 bases). This CDR3 is built from 11 residues. Trimming shortened V by 8 bases and J by 10 bases, and 12 bases separated the two germline ends. CDR1 MNHEY and CDR2 SMNVEV come from the germline V gene (reference sequence). As DNA, the CDR3 is TGTGCCAGCGGAAAGACAGTACCCCAGCATTTT. As protein: CASGKTVPQHF.

The chain has TRBV14 and TRBJ1-2; 10 nucleotides agree with TRBD1. Germline V gene data show CDR1 as SGHDN and CDR2 as FVKESK. V shed 5 bases, J shed 4 bases, and the junction held 4 bases outside the gene matches. The CDR3 is made up of 14 amino acids. The DNA of the CDR3 is TGTGCCAGCAGCGCTGGACAGGGGGTCTATGGCTACACCTTC. This sequence encodes CASSAGQGVYGYTF.

The rearrangement uses TRBV7-6 and TRBJ2-7; D may be TRBD2 (6 bases). The germline V gene encodes CDR1 SGHVS and CDR2 FNYEAQ. Trimming took off 5 bases at V and 2 bases at J, with 13 bases between the two ends. The CDR3 is 14 residues long. The CDR3 here is CASSRTSLPYEQYF. DNA of the CDR3: TGTGCCAGCAGCCGTACTAGCCTCCCCTACGAGCAGTACTTC. The full variable domain, rest sourced from reference TRBV7-6 and TRBJ2-7, is GAGVSQSPRYKVTKRGQDVALRCDPISGHVSLYWYRQALGQGPEFLTYFNYEAQQDKSGLPNDRFSAERPEGSISTLTIQRTEQRDSAMYRCASSRTSLPYEQYFGPGTRLTVT.

This chain connects TRBV10-3 to TRBJ2-7; a possible D gene is TRBD2 (5 bases). Germline CDR1 and CDR2: ENHRY and SYGVKD. This CDR3 is 13 amino acids long. Trimming left V 5 bases short and J 7 bases short, with 15 bases between. In nucleotides, the CDR3 is TGTGCCATCAGTCGTGAGGCAAGCGGAGAGCAGTACTTC. Its protein is CAISREASGEQYF.

This chain connects TRBV27 to TRBJ2-1, with D possibly TRBD2 on 6 matching bases. This CDR3 has 16 residues. V lost 0 bases and J 7 bases, leaving 16 bases between the germline ends. Germline V gives CDR1 MNHEY, CDR2 SMNVEV (reference sequence). The CDR3 DNA is TGTGCCAGCAGTTTATCCCAACTAGCAGGCAGTAATGAGCAGTTCTTC. It encodes CASSLSQLAGSNEQFF.

The J gene is TRBJ1-1, the V gene TRBV5-1; the match to TRBD1 covers 10 bases. V was clipped by 4 bases and J by 8 bases; unmatched bases: 8. In germline, CDR1 is SGHRS, CDR2 YFSETQ. The CDR3 extends over 14 amino acids. CDR3 sequence (DNA): TGCGCCAGCAGCCCAGACAGGGGGCTAATCGAAGCTTTCTTT. Its translation: CASSPDRGLIEAFF.

The chain recombines TRBV28 with TRBJ2-3, with D possibly TRBD2 on 6 matching bases. Between the trimmed V and J ends, which lost 3 bases and 3 bases, there was a span of 16 bases. The CDR3 runs to 16 residues. Germline V CDR1 and CDR2: MDHEN, SYDVKM. CDR3 loop: CASSFLYRAGTDTQYF. CDR3 sequence (DNA): TGTGCCAGCAGTTTTCTATATCGAGCGGGTACAGATACGCAGTATTTT.

The V call is TRBV10-3, the J call TRBJ2-7; D unresolved. The germline V and J ends were trimmed by 2 bases and 6 bases, with 11 bases remaining between them. The CDR3 sequence is 13 residues long. CDR1 is ENHRY and CDR2 is SYGVKD in the germline V gene. CDR3 loop: CAISEPPSPEQYF. The DNA for the CDR3 is TGTGCCATCAGTGAGCCACCAAGTCCCGAGCAGTACTTC.

The chain couples TRBV7-8 to TRBJ2-3; 7 nucleotides align to TRBD2. CDR3 length equals 13 residues. Germline CDR1 is SGHVS and CDR2 is FQNEAQ. The trim removed 4 bases at V and 6 bases at J, leaving 4 bases unmatched. CDR3 sequence reads: CASSWGGMDTQYF. Written as DNA, the CDR3 is TGTGCCAGCAGCTGGGGGGGAATGGATACGCAGTATTTT.

About this clone itself: Germline is not matched at one junction end, which may reflect a read error. This chain links TRBV7-9 with TRBJ1-1; D is uncertain. Germline V lookup: CDR1 SEHNR, CDR2 FQNEAQ (reference sequence). This CDR3 is built from 13 residues. CDR3 nucleotide sequence: TGTGCCAGCAGCTTAGCCCTGAACCCTGAAGCTTTCTTT. Encoded protein: CASSLALNPEAFF.

J is TRBJ2-2 and V is TRBV4-3; 10 bases line up with TRBD2. The CDR3 spans 20 residues. V dropped 1 base and J dropped 2; count of bases not matched to a gene: 13. In germline, CDR1 is LGHNA, CDR2 YSLEER. CDR3 bases: TGCGCCAGCAGCCAAGGCCCTGACGGGACTAGCGTTGGTAACACCGGGGAGCTGTTTTTT. This sequence encodes CASSQGPDGTSVGNTGELFF.

The chain couples TRBV29-1 to TRBJ2-1; no reliable D call. Trimming shortened V by 4 bases and J by 7 bases, and 17 bases separated the two germline ends. The CDR3 contains 14 residues. The germline CDR1 and CDR2 sequences are SQVTM and ANQGSEA. The CDR3 reads CSVALDEDGNEQFF. The DNA of the CDR3 is TGCAGCGTTGCCCTGGACGAGGATGGGAATGAGCAGTTCTTC.

This clone was seen once. This chain links TRBV5-1 with TRBJ2-7, with TRBD1 matching over 9 bases. The V and J ends lost 4 bases and 4 bases, in that order; junction bases with no gene match: 6. The CDR3 sequence is 14 residues long. Per germline, CDR1 SGHRS and CDR2 YFSETQ. This CDR3 reads CASSATGGSYEQYF. The CDR3 DNA follows: TGCGCCAGCAGCGCCACAGGGGGCTCGTACGAGCAGTACTTC.

This clone came up once. The CDR3 spells CATSRLAGGVYEQYF. CDR3 bases: TGTGCCACCTCCCGACTAGCGGGAGGGGTCTACGAGCAGTACTTC. The chain couples TRBV19 to TRBJ2-7, with 14 bases matching TRBD2. The CDR3 runs to 15 residues. CDR1 is LNHDA and CDR2 is SQIVND in the germline V gene (reference sequence). Trimming took 10 bases from V and 3 from J; bases not matched to a gene: 8.

The V and J genes are TRBV28 and TRBJ2-7; D may be TRBD1 (5 bases). Germline V gene lookup returns CDR1 MDHEN and CDR2 SYDVKM. This CDR3 has 14 amino acids. Trimming removed 6 bases at V and 5 bases at J, with 17 bases between. CDR3 coding DNA: TGTGCCAGCAGCCTCCTGGACACGGCTGACGAGCAGTACTTC. As protein: CASSLLDTADEQYF.

This clone occurred a few times. The chain has TRBV2 and TRBJ1-2; maybe TRBD1 (5 bases). V was clipped by 5 bases and J by 0 bases, with 16 bases between them. The germline V gene encodes CDR1 SNHLY and CDR2 FYNNEI. The CDR3 is made up of 16 amino acids. The CDR3 loop reads CASSPGLPKSNYGYTF. The CDR3 coding sequence is TGTGCCAGCAGTCCGGGACTCCCAAAGTCTAACTATGGCTACACCTTC. The full variable domain, its missing parts supplied by reference TRBV2 and TRBJ1-2, is EPEVTQTPSHQVTQMGQEVILRCVPISNHLYFYWYRQILGQKVEFLVSFYNNEISEKSEIFDDQFSVERPDGSNFTLKIRSTKLEDSAMYFCASSPGLPKSNYGYTFGSGTRLTVV.

V gene TRBV7-9 combines with J gene TRBJ2-1; 11 bases align to TRBD1. Germline-derived CDR1 and CDR2 are SEHNR and FQNEAQ (reference sequence). V lost 4 bases and J lost 7; bases outside the gene matches: 6. The CDR3 length is 15 residues. The CDR3 is CASSSGQGAVNEQFF. CDR3 bases: TGTGCCAGCAGCTCCGGACAGGGGGCTGTAAATGAGCAGTTCTTC.

The V and J genes are TRBV30 and TRBJ2-5; TRBD2 agrees at 7 bases. The J call may be mistaken, given a closer DNA end match to TRBJ2-7. There are 12 residues in the CDR3. Germline assignment: CDR1 GTSNPN and CDR2 SVGIG (reference sequence). CDR3 in DNA: TGTGCCTGGAGCGCGGGGGCCTACGAGCAGTACTTC. Translated: CAWSAGAYEQYF.

The V and J genes are TRBV2 and TRBJ1-5; possible D gene TRBD1, 5 bases. V lost 10 bases and J lost 0, with 22 bases in between. CDR3 length: 17 residues. CDR1 and CDR2 from the germline V gene are SNHLY and FYNNEI. The CDR3 DNA reads TGTGCCACACGTCTGGGCAGGGATCATTATAGCAATCAGCCCCAGCATTTT. It specifies CATRLGRDHYSNQPQHF.

The chain couples TRBV5-5 to TRBJ2-2; D not resolved. Trimming pared 3 bases from V and 1 base from J, leaving 7 bases between. The CDR3 contains 14 residues. Germline V gene data show CDR1 as SGHKS and CDR2 as YYEKEE (reference sequence). Here the CDR3 reads CASSWWQNTGELFF. As DNA, the CDR3 is TGTGCCAGCAGCTGGTGGCAGAACACCGGGGAGCTGTTTTTT. Together with reference TRBV5-5 and TRBJ2-2, the CDR3 gives the full variable domain: DAGVTQSPTHLIKTRGQQVTLRCSPISGHKSVSWYQQVLGQGPQFIFQYYEKEERGRGNFPDRFSARQFPNYSSELNVNALLLGDSALYLCASSWWQNTGELFFGEGSRLTVL.